The 19 T cell receptor beta chains below were found in one sample sequenced in a study of blood T cell repertoires in COVID-19. Assay: immunoSEQ multiplex PCR; the TCRdb copy retains only in-frame clones and omits some. The sample gives approximately 70,000 clones, about 90% of which show up once; roughly 14% is in the top ten. The sequencing input was peripheral blood. Receptors were obtained from a human donor with active COVID-19. The donor label of this sample is uncertain.

J is TRBJ2-2 and V is TRBV24-1; 10 nucleotides line up with TRBD1. Trimming cost V 1 base and J 4 bases; bases outside gene matches: 8. The CDR3 length is 18 residues. Germline values: CDR1 KGHDR, CDR2 SFDVKD. This CDR3 is CATSDLPGTGATTGELFF. In DNA, the CDR3 is TGTGCCACCAGTGATTTACCCGGGACAGGGGCGACCACCGGGGAGCTGTTTTTT.

This chain links TRBV4-3 with TRBJ2-5; perhaps TRBD2 as D (5 bases). This CDR3 has 15 residues. Trimming removed 5 bases from V and 1 base from J, with 14 bases in between. CDR1 LGHNA and CDR2 YSLEER come from the germline V gene. CDR3 nucleotide sequence: TGCGCCAGCAGCAAGGAGGCTTGGGGCCAAGAGACCCAGTACTTC. This gives the protein CASSKEAWGQETQYF.

The V gene is TRBV28, the J gene TRBJ1-1, with 8 bases that match TRBD1. The CDR3 runs 15 residues. Trimming removed 6 bases from V and 2 bases from J; junction bases left unmatched: 8. CDR1 and CDR2 (germline): MDHEN, SYDVKM. CDR3 amino acids: CASRHGTGSNTEAFF. CDR3 bases: TGTGCCAGCAGGCACGGGACAGGTTCAAACACTGAAGCTTTCTTT.

This chain joins TRBV27 and TRBJ2-3; 10 nucleotides agree with TRBD1. The CDR3 is made up of 16 amino acids. Per the germline V gene, CDR1 is MNHEY and CDR2 is SMNVEV (reference sequence). V shed 7 bases, J shed 5 bases, and the junction held 12 bases outside the gene matches. CDR3 loop: CASTTTGQGSGDTQYF. CDR3 bases: TGTGCCAGCACCACGACGGGACAGGGGAGCGGAGATACGCAGTATTTT.

A word on this clone: At the DNA level, this CDR3 is encoded by other sequences in the same sample as well. V usage is TRBV10-3 and J usage is TRBJ1-1, with TRBD1 matching over 9 bases. The CDR3 totals 15 residues. Germline CDR1 is ENHRY and CDR2 is SYGVKD. After removal of 5 bases from V and 2 bases from J, the junction contained 6 bases not matched to a gene. The CDR3 loop is CAISPTGGKNTEAFF. The DNA of the CDR3 is TGTGCCATCAGTCCGACAGGGGGTAAAAACACTGAAGCTTTCTTT.

In this sample, this clone turned up once. The chain recombines TRBV28 with TRBJ2-6; a weak D match, TRBD2 (5 bases). There are 15 residues in the CDR3. Trimming stripped 3 bases from V and 4 bases from J, with 10 bases between. From germline, CDR1 is MDHEN and CDR2 SYDVKM. The CDR3 DNA is TGTGCCAGCAGTTTCGGGAACCCCGGGGCCAACGTCCTGACTTTC. Translated: CASSFGNPGANVLTF.

As DNA, the CDR3 is TGTGCCAGCAGATTGTGGGGGACTAGCGGGAGTGGAGATACGCAGTATTTT. Translation gives CASRLWGTSGSGDTQYF. The rearrangement links TRBV7-2 to TRBJ2-3; 14 bases are shared with TRBD2. With 6 bases clipped from V and 5 bases from J, the junction kept 10 bases outside the gene matches. This CDR3 spans 17 amino acids. Germline V lookup: CDR1 SGHTA, CDR2 FQGNSA.

The genes are TRBV27 and TRBJ1-5, with 9 bases matching TRBD1. Germline trimming cut 0 bases from V and 0 bases from J; bases unmatched to any gene: 6. The CDR3 sequence is 18 residues long. Germline values: CDR1 MNHEY, CDR2 SMNVEV (reference sequence). CDR3 region: CASSLSEGTGYSNQPQHF. DNA of the CDR3: TGTGCCAGCAGTTTATCGGAAGGGACAGGGTATAGCAATCAGCCCCAGCATTTT.

This rearrangement joins TRBV7-8 to TRBJ2-4; perhaps TRBD1 as D (6 bases). CDR3 length: 15 amino acids. Trimming stripped 0 bases from V and 5 bases from J, with 11 bases between. Germline CDR1 is SGHVS and CDR2 is FQNEAQ. DNA for the CDR3: TGTGCCAGCAGCTTAGCCTGGAAGGGGGAAAACATTCAGTACTTC. Protein product: CASSLAWKGENIQYF.

There are a few counts of this clone. This chain links TRBV11-3 with TRBJ2-5; 12 positions agree with TRBD2. The CDR3 is 15 amino acids. The germline V gene has CDR1 SGHNT and CDR2 YENEEA. J gave up 4 bases and V 3 bases, and 3 bases lay outside the gene matches. CDR3 residues: CASSLQGLAGETQYF. The CDR3 bases are TGTGCCAGCAGCTTGCAGGGACTAGCGGGAGAGACCCAGTACTTC.

The chain joins TRBV9 to TRBJ1-5; D perhaps matches TRBD1 (5 bases). The CDR3 loop spans 15 amino acids. The germline V and J ends were trimmed by 0 bases and 0 bases, with 7 bases remaining between them. CDR1 SGDLS and CDR2 YYNGEE come from the germline V gene. CDR3 bases: TGTGCCAGCAGCGTAGGGGGGGTTAGCAATCAGCCCCAGCATTTT. This translates into CASSVGGVSNQPQHF.

The chain is built from TRBV4-3 and TRBJ2-1; D is unclear. The CDR3 contains 15 residues. V lost 0 bases to trimming and J lost 3 bases, with 9 bases between them. Germline CDR1 and CDR2: LGHNA and YSLEER. The CDR3 reads CASSQEGDSYNEQFF. The CDR3 coding sequence is TGCGCCAGCAGCCAAGAAGGAGATAGCTACAATGAGCAGTTCTTC.

V gene TRBV2 combines with J gene TRBJ2-5; D possibly corresponds to TRBD2 (6 bases). From germline, CDR1 is SNHLY and CDR2 FYNNEI. Between the trimmed V and J ends, which lost 8 bases and 1 base, there was a span of 14 bases. CDR3 length: 14 residues. The CDR3 DNA is TGTGCCAGCGGAGGGATATCCGTCCAAGAGACCCAGTACTTC. The encoded protein is CASGGISVQETQYF.

The chain carries TRBV12-3 or TRBV12-4 and TRBJ2-3; the D is unclear. The CDR3 extends over 13 amino acids. V was shortened by 2 bases and J by 3 bases, with 6 bases between the two germline ends. CDR3 sequence: CASSLSGTDTQYF. Here the CDR3 DNA reads TGTGCCAGCAGTTTATCCGGGACAGATACGCAGTATTTT.

This CDR3 reads CSVEQGVYEQYF. The CDR3 DNA reads TGCAGCGTTGAACAGGGGGTCTACGAGCAGTACTTC. The chain uses TRBV29-1 and TRBJ2-7; 7 bases are a match to TRBD1. With V trimmed by 2 bases and J by 3 bases, 1 base remained unmatched. Germline V gene data show CDR1 as SQVTM and CDR2 as ANQGSEA. The CDR3 has 12 amino acids.

The chain recombines TRBV5-1 with TRBJ1-2; TRBD1 is a possible D gene (5 bases). Deletions cut 5 bases from V and 6 bases from J, with 14 bases between. There are 13 residues in the CDR3. Germline CDR1 reads SGHRS; CDR2 reads YFSETQ. This chain's CDR3 is CASSIRGWDGYTF. CDR3 nucleotide sequence: TGCGCCAGCAGTATCCGGGGGTGGGATGGCTACACCTTC.

DNA of the CDR3: TGTGCCAGCAGTTTAAGACAACCGACAAAGGGGTCTCAGCCCCAGCATTTT. Its protein is CASSLRQPTKGSQPQHF. The chain combines TRBV28 with TRBJ1-5, with D possibly TRBD1 on 5 matching bases. The CDR3 is made up of 17 amino acids. The germline V gene encodes CDR1 MDHEN and CDR2 SYDVKM. V was cut by 2 bases and J by 6 bases, with 20 bases left in between.

The CDR3 loop is CASSSGGEGANVLTF. In DNA, the CDR3 is TGTGCCAGCAGTTCGGGAGGGGAAGGGGCCAACGTCCTGACTTTC. The rearrangement uses TRBV28 and TRBJ2-6, with 8 bases fitting TRBD2. CDR3 length: 15 residues. Unmatched junction bases numbered 3, after V lost 4 bases and J lost 4 bases. The germline gives CDR1 MDHEN, CDR2 SYDVKM.

In its sample, this clone was seen many times. The V call is TRBV19, the J call TRBJ2-7; the D gene is possibly TRBD1 (6 bases). Germline V CDR1 and CDR2: LNHDA, SQIVND (reference sequence). The CDR3 contains 14 residues. V was clipped by 2 bases and J by 4 bases, with 12 bases between them. CDR3 bases: TGTGCCAGTAGTATAACAGGGAGCATTTACGAGCAGTACTTC. Its translation: CASSITGSIYEQYF.